Listed below are T cell receptor beta chains from one sample, sequenced in a study of vaccination effects on CD4 cells after COVID-19. Their antigens are not known. The assay was immunoSEQ multiplex PCR, and TCRdb's table has in-frame clones only and misses some. This table has fewer than 30,000 clones, approximately 80% appearing once. The sample here was CD4+ T cells from PBMCs cultured with HCoV-NL63 spike peptides, taken before COVID-19 vaccination. These receptors were collected from a human donor who received a COVID-19 vaccine. CDR3s include the opening cysteine and the closing phenylalanine or tryptophan. D genes are given only for firm matches. Size is stated for part of the rows, as once, few or many counts, or as a class when the clone is expanded.

clone size: medium-sized
V gene: TRBV19
CDR3 length: 19
D gene: NA
J gene: TRBJ2-1
CDR3 protein: CASSMGIARDFVRGGEQFF
CDR3 DNA: TGTGCCAGTAGTATGGGGATTGCGCGGGATTTTGTTCGTGGAGGTGAGCAGTTCTTC

clone size: NA
V gene: TRBV19
CDR3 length: 15
D gene: NA
J gene: TRBJ2-7
CDR3 protein: CASRFGGTPTYEQYF
CDR3 DNA: TGTGCCAGTAGATTTGGGGGGACTCCCACCTACGAGCAGTACTTC

clone size: NA
V gene: TRBV7-8
CDR3 length: 15
D gene: NA
J gene: TRBJ2-7
CDR3 protein: CASSPLQGKHYEQYF
CDR3 DNA: TGTGCCAGCAGCCCCCTCCAGGGTAAACACTACGAGCAGTACTTC

clone size: once
V gene: TRBV20-1
CDR3 length: 11
D gene: NA
J gene: TRBJ2-2
CDR3 protein: CSAKITGELFF
CDR3 DNA: TGCAGTGCAAAGATCACCGGGGAGCTGTTTTTT

clone size: once
V gene: TRBV6-6
CDR3 length: 16
D gene: TRBD1
J gene: TRBJ1-4
CDR3 protein: CASSYPRTGSNEKLFF
CDR3 DNA: TGTGCCAGCAGTTACCCGAGGACAGGGAGTAATGAAAAACTGTTTTTT

clone size: NA
V gene: TRBV19
CDR3 length: 14
D gene: NA
J gene: TRBJ2-3
CDR3 protein: CASSELASTDTQYF
CDR3 DNA: TGTGCCAGTAGTGAACTAGCCTCCACAGATACGCAGTATTTT

clone size: NA
V gene: TRBV15
CDR3 length: 14
D gene: NA
J gene: TRBJ1-5
CDR3 protein: CATSRSTSNQPQHF
CDR3 DNA: TGTGCCACCAGCAGATCGACTAGCAATCAGCCCCAGCATTTT

clone size: once
V gene: TRBV18
CDR3 length: 13
D gene: NA
J gene: TRBJ1-4
CDR3 protein: CAGQRATNEKLFF
CDR3 DNA: TGTGCCGGACAGAGAGCAACTAATGAAAAACTGTTTTTT

clone size: once
V gene: TRBV2
CDR3 length: 15
D gene: NA
J gene: TRBJ2-1
CDR3 protein: CASSGQGTSYNEQFF
CDR3 DNA: TGTGCCAGCAGTGGTCAGGGTACCTCCTACAATGAGCAGTTCTTC

clone size: NA
V gene: TRBV29-1
CDR3 length: 11
D gene: NA
J gene: TRBJ2-2
CDR3 protein: CSVEGVGELFF
CDR3 DNA: TGCAGCGTTGAAGGGGTGGGGGAGCTGTTTTTT

clone size: NA
V gene: TRBV12-3/TRBV12-4
CDR3 length: 13
D gene: NA
J gene: TRBJ2-1
CDR3 protein: CASSLASVDEQFF
CDR3 DNA: TGTGCCAGCAGTTTAGCTAGCGTAGATGAGCAGTTCTTC

clone size: NA
V gene: TRBV10-1
CDR3 length: 16
D gene: TRBD2
J gene: TRBJ2-3
CDR3 protein: CASSDLASGRTDTQYF
CDR3 DNA: TGCGCCAGCAGTGATTTGGCTAGCGGGCGGACAGATACGCAGTATTTT

clone size: NA
V gene: TRBV14
CDR3 length: 16
D gene: TRBD1
J gene: TRBJ1-6
CDR3 protein: CASSRTTGTGTPPLHF
CDR3 DNA: TGTGCCAGCAGCCGCACAACCGGGACAGGGACTCCACCCCTCCACTTT

clone size: few
V gene: TRBV7-2
CDR3 length: 15
D gene: NA
J gene: TRBJ1-2
CDR3 protein: CASSLLQGLNYGYTF
CDR3 DNA: TGTGCCAGCAGCTTATTGCAGGGGCTAAACTATGGCTACACCTTC

clone size: NA
V gene: TRBV11-2
CDR3 length: 16
D gene: NA
J gene: TRBJ1-2
CDR3 protein: CASSSPGRSTRRGYTF
CDR3 DNA: TGTGCCAGCAGCTCCCCCGGACGTTCGACGCGACGTGGCTACACCTTC

clone size: NA
V gene: TRBV2
CDR3 length: 14
D gene: NA
J gene: TRBJ1-5
CDR3 protein: CASSDSGVNQPQHF
CDR3 DNA: TGTGCCAGCAGTGACTCTGGAGTCAATCAGCCCCAGCATTTT

clone size: NA
V gene: TRBV29-1
CDR3 length: 13
D gene: TRBD1
J gene: TRBJ1-1
CDR3 protein: CSVYGQGVAEAFF
CDR3 DNA: TGCAGCGTATATGGACAGGGCGTCGCTGAAGCTTTCTTT

clone size: NA
V gene: TRBV5-1
CDR3 length: 16
D gene: TRBD2
J gene: TRBJ2-7
CDR3 protein: CASSLVPSGVSYEQYF
CDR3 DNA: TGCGCCAGCAGCTTGGTACCTAGCGGTGTATCCTACGAGCAGTACTTC

clone size: NA
V gene: TRBV2
CDR3 length: 15
D gene: NA
J gene: TRBJ2-3
CDR3 protein: CASSAWGSKTDTQYF
CDR3 DNA: TGTGCCAGCAGTGCTTGGGGGAGTAAGACAGATACGCAGTATTTT

clone size: NA
V gene: TRBV25-1
CDR3 length: 14
D gene: NA
J gene: TRBJ2-5
CDR3 protein: CASSTPGPTETQYF
CDR3 DNA: TGTGCCAGCAGTACCCCGGGTCCTACAGAGACCCAGTACTTC

clone size: NA
V gene: TRBV2
CDR3 length: 11
D gene: NA
J gene: TRBJ2-5
CDR3 protein: CASTPRATQYF
CDR3 DNA: TGTGCCAGCACCCCTCGGGCGACCCAGTACTTC

clone size: NA
V gene: TRBV6-5
CDR3 length: 14
D gene: NA
J gene: TRBJ1-4
CDR3 protein: CASDEGRGNEKLFF
CDR3 DNA: TGTGCCAGCGATGAGGGACGGGGAAATGAAAAACTGTTTTTT

clone size: NA
V gene: TRBV2
CDR3 length: 14
D gene: TRBD1
J gene: TRBJ1-2
CDR3 protein: CASSEAGTVYGYTF
CDR3 DNA: TGTGCCAGCAGTGAAGCAGGGACAGTTTATGGCTACACCTTC

clone size: few
V gene: TRBV3-1/TRBV3-2
CDR3 length: 16
D gene: NA
J gene: TRBJ1-6
CDR3 protein: CASSQDLEGLQSPLHF
CDR3 DNA: TGTGCCAGCAGCCAAGACCTTGAGGGTTTGCAATCACCCCTCCACTTT

clone size: few
V gene: TRBV5-1
CDR3 length: 13
D gene: NA
J gene: TRBJ1-2
CDR3 protein: CASSLGGAYGYTF
CDR3 DNA: TGCGCCAGCAGCTTGGGGGGCGCCTATGGCTACACCTTC

clone size: NA
V gene: TRBV2
CDR3 length: 19
D gene: TRBD2
J gene: TRBJ2-7
CDR3 protein: CASSERVLAGTRGGYEQYF
CDR3 DNA: TGTGCCAGCAGTGAAAGGGTGCTAGCGGGAACCCGGGGGGGTTACGAGCAGTACTTC

clone size: few
V gene: TRBV7-9
CDR3 length: 16
D gene: NA
J gene: TRBJ1-4
CDR3 protein: CASSLGMHREGEKLFF
CDR3 DNA: TGTGCCAGCAGCTTAGGAATGCACAGGGAGGGAGAAAAACTGTTTTTT

clone size: NA
V gene: TRBV2
CDR3 length: 13
D gene: NA
J gene: TRBJ1-5
CDR3 protein: CASVGDSNQPQHF
CDR3 DNA: TGTGCCAGCGTCGGAGATAGCAATCAGCCCCAGCATTTT

clone size: NA
V gene: TRBV11-2
CDR3 length: 14
D gene: NA
J gene: TRBJ1-1
CDR3 protein: CASSLDRRGSEAFF
CDR3 DNA: TGTGCCAGCAGCTTAGATCGACGGGGGAGTGAAGCTTTCTTT

clone size: NA
V gene: TRBV19
CDR3 length: 16
D gene: TRBD1
J gene: TRBJ1-2
CDR3 protein: CASSKNAGTDTYGYTF
CDR3 DNA: TGTGCCAGTAGTAAAAATGCCGGGACAGACACCTATGGCTACACCTTC

clone size: NA
V gene: TRBV27
CDR3 length: 14
D gene: TRBD1
J gene: TRBJ1-4
CDR3 protein: CASSFSGGNEKLFF
CDR3 DNA: TGTGCCAGCAGTTTTTCAGGGGGAAATGAAAAACTGTTTTTT

clone size: few
V gene: TRBV2
CDR3 length: 12
D gene: TRBD1
J gene: TRBJ1-3
CDR3 protein: CASGQGGNTIYF
CDR3 DNA: TGTGCCAGCGGACAGGGTGGAAACACCATATATTTT

clone size: NA
V gene: TRBV19
CDR3 length: 16
D gene: TRBD1
J gene: TRBJ2-5
CDR3 protein: CASSMLGTGPKETQYF
CDR3 DNA: TGTGCCAGTAGTATGCTTGGGACAGGGCCGAAAGAGACCCAGTACTTC

clone size: NA
V gene: TRBV9
CDR3 length: 15
D gene: NA
J gene: TRBJ2-1
CDR3 protein: CASSVMAEPYNEQFF
CDR3 DNA: TGTGCCAGCAGCGTAATGGCAGAACCCTACAATGAGCAGTTCTTC

clone size: NA
V gene: TRBV5-1
CDR3 length: 14
D gene: TRBD1
J gene: TRBJ1-6
CDR3 protein: CASTPGQGLSPLHF
CDR3 DNA: TGCGCCAGCACGCCAGGACAGGGGTTGTCACCCCTCCACTTT

clone size: NA
V gene: TRBV5-8
CDR3 length: 20
D gene: TRBD2
J gene: TRBJ2-5
CDR3 protein: CASSLDLASGIIGRQETQYF
CDR3 DNA: TGTGCCAGCAGCTTGGATCTGGCTAGCGGGATTATTGGAAGACAAGAGACCCAGTACTTC

clone size: NA
V gene: TRBV7-2
CDR3 length: 15
D gene: NA
J gene: TRBJ1-5
CDR3 protein: CASSSTGTAMVAQHF
CDR3 DNA: TGTGCCAGCAGCTCTACTGGGACGGCGATGGTAGCCCAGCATTTT

clone size: NA
V gene: TRBV7-9
CDR3 length: 12
D gene: NA
J gene: TRBJ1-1
CDR3 protein: CASSLDQGRAFF
CDR3 DNA: TGTGCCAGCAGCCTCGACCAGGGGCGAGCTTTCTTT

clone size: NA
V gene: TRBV23-1
CDR3 length: 16
D gene: NA
J gene: TRBJ2-7
CDR3 protein: CASIPNRVSRSYEQYF
CDR3 DNA: TGCGCCAGCATTCCCAACAGGGTGTCGCGCTCCTACGAGCAGTACTTC

clone size: NA
V gene: TRBV9
CDR3 length: 15
D gene: NA
J gene: TRBJ2-1
CDR3 protein: CASSVEVWDMREQFF
CDR3 DNA: TGTGCCAGCAGCGTAGAGGTTTGGGACATGCGTGAGCAGTTCTTC

clone size: once
V gene: TRBV5-4
CDR3 length: 13
D gene: TRBD1
J gene: TRBJ1-1
CDR3 protein: CASSLGDRREAFF
CDR3 DNA: TGTGCCAGCAGCTTGGGGGACAGAAGGGAAGCTTTCTTT

clone size: NA
V gene: TRBV10-3
CDR3 length: 15
D gene: TRBD1
J gene: TRBJ1-2
CDR3 protein: CAISEGQGLGYGYTF
CDR3 DNA: TGTGCCATCAGTGAGGGACAGGGCCTGGGCTATGGCTACACCTTC

clone size: few
V gene: TRBV7-2
CDR3 length: 16
D gene: NA
J gene: TRBJ1-4
CDR3 protein: CASSQAVWKKAEKLFF
CDR3 DNA: TGTGCCAGCAGTCAAGCGGTATGGAAAAAGGCTGAAAAACTGTTTTTT

clone size: NA
V gene: TRBV6-5
CDR3 length: 12
D gene: NA
J gene: TRBJ2-7
CDR3 protein: CASQAGPYEQYF
CDR3 DNA: TGTGCCAGCCAAGCAGGACCCTACGAGCAGTACTTC

clone size: NA
V gene: TRBV5-1
CDR3 length: 14
D gene: TRBD1
J gene: TRBJ2-7
CDR3 protein: CASSFDRGPYEQYF
CDR3 DNA: TGCGCCAGCAGCTTCGACAGGGGGCCCTACGAGCAGTACTTC

clone size: few
V gene: TRBV18
CDR3 length: 17
D gene: NA
J gene: TRBJ1-3
CDR3 protein: CASSPPHSGGSGNTIYF
CDR3 DNA: TGTGCCAGCTCACCACCTCACAGTGGAGGTTCTGGAAACACCATATATTTT

clone size: NA
V gene: TRBV29-1
CDR3 length: 15
D gene: NA
J gene: TRBJ2-1
CDR3 protein: CSVAGAGRSYNEQFF
CDR3 DNA: TGCAGCGTTGCCGGGGCGGGGCGCTCCTACAATGAGCAGTTCTTC

clone size: NA
V gene: TRBV6-2/TRBV6-3
CDR3 length: 14
D gene: TRBD1
J gene: TRBJ1-4
CDR3 protein: CASSPGQGGEKLFF
CDR3 DNA: TGTGCCAGCAGCCCGGGACAGGGCGGTGAAAAACTGTTTTTT

clone size: NA
V gene: TRBV5-1
CDR3 length: 15
D gene: NA
J gene: TRBJ1-5
CDR3 protein: CASSLQGRTNQPQHF
CDR3 DNA: TGCGCCAGCAGCTTACAGGGACGTACGAATCAGCCCCAGCATTTT

clone size: NA
V gene: TRBV7-9
CDR3 length: 15
D gene: NA
J gene: TRBJ2-2
CDR3 protein: CASSPQGANTGELFF
CDR3 DNA: TGTGCCAGCAGCCCTCAGGGCGCCAACACCGGGGAGCTGTTTTTT

clone size: NA
V gene: TRBV14
CDR3 length: 14
D gene: NA
J gene: TRBJ2-7
CDR3 protein: CASSQVDGPYEQYF
CDR3 DNA: TGTGCCAGCAGCCAAGTAGACGGACCCTACGAGCAGTACTTC

clone size: NA
V gene: TRBV20-1
CDR3 length: 13
D gene: NA
J gene: TRBJ1-5
CDR3 protein: CSASGGNYQPQHF
CDR3 DNA: TGCAGTGCTAGTGGAGGTAATTACCAGCCCCAGCATTTT

clone size: NA
V gene: TRBV4-1
CDR3 length: 15
D gene: NA
J gene: TRBJ1-3
CDR3 protein: CASSRDRLAGNTIYF
CDR3 DNA: TGCGCCAGCAGCCGCGACAGGCTGGCTGGAAACACCATATATTTT

clone size: NA
V gene: TRBV15
CDR3 length: 18
D gene: TRBD2
J gene: TRBJ2-4
CDR3 protein: CATSRGGSVFAAKNIQYF
CDR3 DNA: TGTGCCACCAGCAGGGGGGGGTCAGTGTTTGCAGCCAAAAACATTCAGTACTTC